This TCR beta chain stems from a study of blood T cell repertoires in COVID-19. Study at large: Samples taken during acute and convalescent COVID-19 were collected in the United States, Italy and Spain. PBMCs, B-cell-depleted T cells, or T cells were the source of the cDNA or gDNA that made up the material.

Source study methods: Amplification of reference gene primers was used by the study to estimate nucleated cell counts. The assay was immunoSEQ multiplex PCR, and TCRdb's table has in-frame clones only and misses some. V and J calls and clone size come straight from that table; D and trimming were deduced from the DNA. The table lists 80,000 or so clones, about nine tenths of them singletons, with approximately 2% in the top ten. The CDR3 is 15 residues long. The germline V gene encodes CDR1 LNHDA and CDR2 SQIVND (reference sequence). V was clipped by 6 bases and J by 2 bases; unmatched bases: 9. The source is a man in his forties or fifties with acute or convalescent COVID-19. The source material was peripheral blood. V gene TRBV19 combines with J gene TRBJ2-5; 7 nucleotides line up with TRBD1. CDR3 DNA: TGTGCCAGTAGCACAAGACAGGGAGAACAAGAGACCCAGTACTTC. Protein sequence: CASSTRQGEQETQYF. The full variable domain, with the rest looked up from reference TRBV19 and TRBJ2-5, is DGGITQSPKYLFRKEGQNVTLSCEQNLNHDAMYWYRQDPGQGLRLIYYSQIVNDFQKGDIAEGYSVSREKKESFPLTVTSAQKNPTAFYLCASSTRQGEQETQYFGPGTRLLVL.